This TCR beta chain emerged from a study of post-analysis software for immune sequencing data (dated by TCRdb to the mid-2010s). At the level of the whole study: Disease courses on record covered relapsing-remitting, secondary progressive and progressive-relapsing multiple sclerosis, though some patients had no subtype annotation. The patient repertoires were compared against approximately twelve previously published healthy control repertoires obtained from donors aged about 6 to 28 years. A subset of samples was prepared in parallel using single-end sample barcoding, then pooled and co-amplified after Illumina adapter ligation. What the research found in general, with its limitations: Compared with controls, multiple sclerosis patients had significantly lower normalized Chao1 diversity, a finding suggesting substantial peripheral T-cell clonal expansion. The multiple sclerosis patient group was slightly younger than the control group. Strong co-clustering of samples prepared in the same batch was shown by direct clustering with F measure, prompting a batch-effect correction. Patients showed significantly higher frequencies than controls for a few TRBV segments, among them TRBV5-6, TRBV5-1 and TRBV20-1.

Receptor amplification or capture employed PCR. Data came from an Illumina HiSeq 2500. Unique molecular identifiers were incorporated into TCR beta cDNA libraries to reduce PCR and sequencing biases. Approximately 500,000 cDNA molecules were obtained per 1 to 10 million input T cells, so each molecule approximated one T cell. Patient libraries were prepared and sequenced with the same protocol used for the earlier healthy control dataset. Within a given batch, samples were prepared together, multiplexed and sequenced on the same HiSeq lane. The published analysis was carried out like this. MIGEC handled the raw barcoded reads, throwing out single-read molecular identifier groups before consensus assembly and CDR3 extraction. VDJtools was used for post-analysis of the clonotype tables, and diversity was normalized by down-sampling every dataset to the size of the smallest sample. In repertoire overlap clustering, CDR3 amino acid sequences, but not nucleotide sequences, were matched to correct batch-related cross-sample contamination. TCRdb itself trimmed the public reads at Q25 with fastp, ran MiXCR and retained productive beta chains. Each entry merges the rows of one CDR3 protein and shows their most common DNA and genes. Here the V and J calls rest on TCRdb's processing, not on the authors' analysis. For this sample there are about 820,000 distinct CDR3 sequences; approximately 53% appear just once. Of the sample, 4.6% is held by the ten largest clones.

This clonotype was seen only a few times. Its antigen remains unidentified. No much larger clone is present one base from it, and per-base qualities are unavailable. TCR beta repertoires were profiled from peripheral blood of about a dozen young patients with multiple sclerosis to demonstrate the VDJtools post-analysis software. The patients with multiple sclerosis were children and adolescents between about 6 and 17 years of age. The CDR3, from cysteine to phenylalanine, totals 18 residues. The CDR3 DNA has 54 bases and is translated from base 1. Sequences SGHRS (CDR1) and YFSETQ (CDR2) are obtained from the germline V gene. V trim: 0 bases; J trim: 0 bases; unmatched bases: 8.

Sequences were obtained from blood. The chain was built from TRBV5-1 and TRBJ2-4, with 8 bases aligning to TRBD2. The sequence came from a girl between 5 and 17 years old with multiple sclerosis. The CDR3 region has the sequence CASSLAGLAGLAKNIQYF. The sequenced DNA: TGCGCCAGCAGCTTGGCCGGGCTAGCGGGTTTAGCCAAAAACATTCAGTACTTC.